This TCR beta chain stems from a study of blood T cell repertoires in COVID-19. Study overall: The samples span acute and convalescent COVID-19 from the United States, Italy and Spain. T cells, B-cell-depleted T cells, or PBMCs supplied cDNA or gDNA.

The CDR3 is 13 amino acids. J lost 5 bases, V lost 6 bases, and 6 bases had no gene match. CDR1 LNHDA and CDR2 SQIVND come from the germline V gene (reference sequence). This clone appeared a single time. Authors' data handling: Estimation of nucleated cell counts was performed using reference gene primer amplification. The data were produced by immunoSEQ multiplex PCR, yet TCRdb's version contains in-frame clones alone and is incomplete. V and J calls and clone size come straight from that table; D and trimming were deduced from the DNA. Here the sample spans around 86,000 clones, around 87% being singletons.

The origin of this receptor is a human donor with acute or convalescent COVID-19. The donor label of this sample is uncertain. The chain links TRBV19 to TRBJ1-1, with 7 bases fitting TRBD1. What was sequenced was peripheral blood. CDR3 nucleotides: TGTGCCAGTAGCCGGGACAGCCCAACTGAAGCTTTCTTT. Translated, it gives CASSRDSPTEAFF. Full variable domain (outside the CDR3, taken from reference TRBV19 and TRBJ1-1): DGGITQSPKYLFRKEGQNVTLSCEQNLNHDAMYWYRQDPGQGLRLIYYSQIVNDFQKGDIAEGYSVSREKKESFPLTVTSAQKNPTAFYLCASSRDSPTEAFFGQGTRLTVV.